The rows below give T cell receptor beta chains drawn from one sample of a study of blood T cell repertoires in COVID-19. Only in-frame clones appear in the TCRdb table, and some are missing; sequencing was by immunoSEQ multiplex PCR. This table holds some 150,000 clones, about 86% found once. The sample taken for sequencing was PBMCs or T cells enriched from blood (not recorded which). These receptors were taken from a man aged 50-59 years who had recovered from COVID-19. CDR3s include the opening cysteine and the closing phenylalanine or tryptophan. D genes are given only for firm matches. Rows may omit the clone size; those that give it use once, few, many or a size class.

>TRBJ2-7|13|TRBD1|NA|TRBV7-8
CASSRGTGPEQYF
TGTGCCAGCAGCCGAGGGACAGGGCCCGAGCAGTACTTC
>TRBJ2-1|15|TRBD1|NA|TRBV3-1/TRBV3-2
CASSQARGQWDEQFF
TGTGCCAGCAGCCAAGCTAGGGGGCAATGGGATGAGCAGTTCTTC
>TRBJ2-1|13|TRBD1|NA|TRBV25-1
CASTGQVNNEQFF
TGTGCCAGTACGGGACAGGTAAACAATGAGCAGTTCTTC
>TRBJ2-3|11|NA|NA|TRBV28
CASLRADTQYF
TGTGCCAGTCTGCGGGCGGATACGCAGTATTTT
>TRBJ2-2|15|TRBD1|NA|TRBV7-6
CASSSGQGGTGELFF
TGTGCCAGCAGCTCGGGACAGGGCGGCACCGGGGAGCTGTTTTTT
>TRBJ1-1|12|NA|once|TRBV7-8
CASSPRSTEAFF
TGTGCCAGCAGCCCACGGAGCACTGAAGCTTTCTTT
>TRBJ1-1|14|TRBD1|NA|TRBV25-1
CASRDRGRNTEAFF
TGTGCCAGCAGGGACAGGGGGCGGAACACTGAAGCTTTCTTT
>TRBJ1-2|15|TRBD1|NA|TRBV6-4
CASSLNRGLDYGYTF
TGTGCCAGCAGCTTAAACAGGGGGCTGGACTATGGCTACACCTTC
>TRBJ1-4|14|TRBD1|NA|TRBV30
CAYMTGATNEKLFF
TGTGCCTACATGACAGGGGCGACTAATGAAAAACTGTTTTTT
>TRBJ1-2|14|NA|NA|TRBV9
CASSVESTRLGYTF
TGTGCCAGCAGCGTTGAGTCTACCAGGTTGGGCTACACCTTC
>TRBJ2-7|16|TRBD1|NA|TRBV7-2
CASSLGRGTGVDEQYF
TGTGCCAGCAGCTTAGGGCGGGGGACAGGGGTGGACGAGCAGTACTTC
>TRBJ1-5|14|NA|NA|TRBV7-9
CASSLSREDQPQHF
TGTGCCAGCAGCCTCAGCCGGGAAGATCAGCCCCAGCATTTT
>TRBJ1-2|15|NA|once|TRBV4-1
CASSQEVPGSNGYTF
TGCGCCAGCAGCCAAGAGGTCCCAGGGTCTAATGGCTACACCTTC
>TRBJ2-3|15|NA|NA|TRBV5-5
CASSLGQVSTDTQYF
TGTGCCAGCAGCTTGGGACAGGTTAGCACAGATACGCAGTATTTT
>TRBJ1-1|14|NA|NA|TRBV3-1/TRBV3-2
CASSQDQGETEAFF
TGTGCCAGCAGCCAAGACCAGGGTGAGACTGAAGCTTTCTTT
>TRBJ1-3|15|NA|once|TRBV28
CASSHGGTSGNTIYF
TGTGCCAGCTCCCACGGGGGGACCTCTGGAAACACCATATATTTT
>TRBJ1-4|15|TRBD1|few|TRBV27
CASSRMRDRGEKLFF
TGTGCCAGCAGTCGGATGCGGGACAGGGGCGAAAAACTGTTTTTT
>TRBJ1-2|16|TRBD1|NA|TRBV5-1
CASSLESAGGIYGYTF
TGCGCCAGCAGCTTGGAGTCGGCAGGGGGCATCTATGGCTACACCTTC
>TRBJ1-1|15|TRBD1|NA|TRBV27
CASSPRTGKGTEAFF
TGTGCCAGCAGTCCACGGACAGGGAAGGGAACTGAAGCTTTCTTT
>TRBJ2-5|14|TRBD1|NA|TRBV5-1
CASSLDRGQETQYF
TGCGCCAGCAGCTTGGACAGGGGGCAAGAGACCCAGTACTTC
>TRBJ2-3|13|NA|NA|TRBV10-3
CAISSLDPDTQYF
TGTGCCATCAGTTCCCTAGACCCAGATACGCAGTATTTT
>TRBJ2-2|14|NA|few|TRBV6-5
CASANVAGPGELFF
TGTGCCAGCGCCAATGTGGCGGGGCCCGGGGAGCTGTTTTTT
>TRBJ2-7|14|NA|NA|TRBV25-1
CASSLADYSYEQYF
TGTGCCAGCAGCTTAGCGGACTACTCCTACGAGCAGTACTTC
>TRBJ2-1|16|TRBD1|NA|TRBV5-6
CASSLAGGFTYNEQFF
TGTGCCAGCAGCTTGGCAGGGGGCTTCACCTACAATGAGCAGTTCTTC
>TRBJ2-5|13|NA|NA|TRBV7-3
CASSRDFQETQYF
TGTGCCAGCAGCCGGGACTTCCAAGAGACCCAGTACTTC
>TRBJ1-1|11|NA|NA|TRBV27
CASSLNLEAFF
TGTGCCAGCAGTTTAAACCTAGAAGCTTTCTTT
>TRBJ2-3|16|TRBD1|NA|TRBV9
CASSASGTGGRDTQYF
TGTGCCAGCAGCGCCTCCGGGACAGGGGGCCGAGATACGCAGTATTTT
>TRBJ1-2|15|TRBD1|NA|TRBV5-6
CASRYDRGFRYGYTF
TGTGCCAGCAGGTACGACAGGGGGTTCCGCTATGGCTACACCTTC
>TRBJ2-5|17|NA|NA|TRBV7-6
CASSPSPDRGGGETQYF
TGTGCCAGCAGCCCTAGCCCGGACAGAGGGGGGGGAGAGACCCAGTACTTC
>TRBJ1-2|13|NA|few|TRBV27
CASSTQGGYGYTF
TGTGCCAGCAGTACTCAGGGCGGCTATGGCTACACCTTC
>TRBJ1-5|14|NA|NA|TRBV11-2
CASSLAGFRQPQHF
TGTGCCAGCAGCTTAGCGGGGTTTCGTCAGCCCCAGCATTTT
>TRBJ1-1|14|NA|NA|TRBV5-1
CASSVGSLNTEAFF
TGCGCCAGCAGCGTCGGGTCCTTGAACACTGAAGCTTTCTTT
>TRBJ2-5|16|TRBD2|NA|TRBV5-1
CASSLVASGGQETQYF
TGCGCCAGCAGCTTGGTGGCTAGCGGGGGACAAGAGACCCAGTACTTC
>TRBJ1-6|16|NA|NA|TRBV27
CASSALGGSYNSPLHF
TGTGCCAGCAGTGCCCTAGGGGGCTCCTATAATTCACCCCTCCACTTT
>TRBJ2-3|15|TRBD2|NA|TRBV4-3
CASSQARGGTDTQYF
TGCGCCAGCAGCCAAGCCCGGGGGGGCACAGATACGCAGTATTTT
>TRBJ2-3|13|TRBD1|few|TRBV6-2/TRBV6-3
CASSYSTGNTQYF
TGTGCCAGCAGTTACTCGACAGGGAATACGCAGTATTTT
>TRBJ2-6|18|TRBD1|NA|TRBV5-1
CASSLMTGRGLGANVLTF
TGCGCCAGCAGCTTGATGACGGGCAGGGGGCTTGGGGCCAACGTCCTGACTTTC